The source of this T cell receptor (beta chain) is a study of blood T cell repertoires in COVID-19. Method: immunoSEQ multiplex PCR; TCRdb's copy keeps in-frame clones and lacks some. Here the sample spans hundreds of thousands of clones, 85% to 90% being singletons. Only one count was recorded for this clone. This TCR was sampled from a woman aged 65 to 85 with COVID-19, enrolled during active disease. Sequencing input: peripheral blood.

The CDR3 loop is CASSLGGGGSGANVLTF. The CDR3 DNA reads TGTGCCAGCAGCTTAGGGGGGGGCGGGTCTGGGGCCAACGTCCTGACTTTC. The V and J genes are TRBV7-9 and TRBJ2-6, with TRBD2 as a possible D gene (7 bases). V lost 1 base and J 1 base, leaving 11 bases between the germline ends. Germline loops: CDR1 SEHNR, CDR2 FQNEAQ (reference sequence). This CDR3 spans 17 amino acids.